These T cell receptor beta chains were read from a single sample in a study of breast tumors, draining lymph nodes, adjacent tissues. MiXCR was run by TCRdb on the multiplex PCR reads, yielding one entry per CDR3 protein. This table holds over 150,000 distinct CDR3 sequences, 25% to 40% found once. The sample consisted of axillary lymph node tissue. The receptors stem from a female donor with breast cancer. Some clones in this sample may be carry-over from other donors' samples. Both conserved end residues are part of each CDR3. D genes are given only for firm matches. Size is stated for part of the rows, as once, few or many counts, or as a class when the clone is expanded.

clone_size | j_call | v_call | d_call | cdr3_aa | cdr3_nt
NA | TRBJ1-4 | TRBV7-9 | TRBD1 | CASSLRTGEEKLFF | TGTGCCAGCAGCCTCCGGACAGGGGAGGAAAAACTGTTTTTT
many | TRBJ2-2 | TRBV6-5 | TRBD2 | CASSYGTSHLRELFF | TGTGCCAGCAGTTATGGGACTAGCCATCTCCGGGAGCTGTTTTTT
many | TRBJ2-5 | TRBV11-3 | TRBD2 | CASSPTKRGPQETQYF | TGTGCCAGCAGTCCTACAAAGCGGGGGCCCCAAGAGACCCAGTACTTC
few | TRBJ2-6 | TRBV20-1 | NA | CSARDSGANVLTF | TGCAGTGCTAGAGATTCAGGGGCCAACGTCCTGACTTTC
NA | TRBJ2-7 | TRBV5-5 | NA | CASSLENARAEQYF | TGTGCCAGCAGCTTGGAGAACGCCCGGGCCGAGCAGTACTTC
once | TRBJ1-6 | TRBV20-1 | NA | CSARAIATDPSYNSPLHF | TGCAGTGCTAGAGCCATTGCTACAGATCCGAGTTATAATTCACCCCTCCACTTT
once | TRBJ1-6 | TRBV24-1 | NA | CATSDLLVGGGNSPLHF | TGTGCCACCAGTGATTTGCTGGTGGGCGGGGGGAATTCACCCCTCCACTTT
many | TRBJ2-7 | TRBV11-2 | NA | CASSYQGRNYEQYF | TGTGCCAGCAGCTACCAGGGGAGGAACTACGAGCAGTACTTC
few | TRBJ2-3 | TRBV6-1 | NA | CASSERGPGSTDTQYF | TGTGCCAGCAGCGAACGCGGACCAGGATCCACAGATACGCAGTATTTT
many | TRBJ2-5 | TRBV7-8 | NA | CASSLARARETQYF | TGTGCCAGCAGCTTAGCCCGGGCTCGAGAGACCCAGTACTTC
NA | TRBJ2-5 | TRBV20-1 | TRBD2 | CSAHQGTGTSGSQETQYF | TGCAGTGCTCACCAAGGGACCGGGACTAGCGGATCCCAAGAGACCCAGTACTTC
many | TRBJ1-5 | TRBV12-3/TRBV12-4 | NA | CASSLGARYQPQHF | TGTGCCAGCAGTTTAGGGGCACGATATCAGCCCCAGCATTTT
NA | TRBJ1-2 | TRBV20-1 | NA | CSARAGRNDGYTF | TGCAGTGCTAGAGCGGGGAGGAATGACGGCTACACCTTC
NA | TRBJ2-3 | TRBV7-3 | NA | CASRQGSLAQYF | TGTGCCAGCAGGCAGGGCTCTCTAGCGCAGTATTTT
NA | TRBJ1-6 | TRBV7-3 | NA | CARDLRTPNNSPLHF | TGTGCTAGAGACCTCAGGACCCCCAATAATTCACCCCTCCACTTT
few | TRBJ1-1 | TRBV7-3 | NA | CASSLMGAGTEAFF | TGTGCCAGCAGCTTAATGGGAGCGGGGACTGAAGCTTTCTTT
many | TRBJ2-2 | TRBV2 | NA | CASSGSAIGELFF | TGTGCCAGCAGTGGTTCGGCAATCGGGGAGCTGTTTTTT
few | TRBJ2-3 | TRBV7-2 | NA | CASSLAEVGWVDEQYF | TGTGCTAGCAGCTTAGCGGAAGTGGGGTGGGTCGATGAGCAGTATTTT
NA | TRBJ1-4 | TRBV27 | NA | CASSLHRVVATNEKLLF | TGTGCCAGCAGTTTACACCGGGTTGTTGCAACTAATGAAAAACTGCTTTTT
few | TRBJ2-5 | TRBV3-1 | TRBD2 | CASSQDRSGGLYQETQYF | TGTGCCAGCAGCCAAGATCGGTCGGGAGGACTATATCAAGAGACCCAGTACTTC
many | TRBJ2-7 | TRBV29-1 | NA | CSVEVSGYEQYF | TGCAGCGTTGAAGTCAGCGGGTACGAGCAGTACTTC